Reported below is one TCR beta chain. This record comes from a study of control samples from healthy donors and cancer patients. Trimming left V 4 bases short and J 12 bases short, with 12 bases between. CDR1 is LNHDA, CDR2 SQIVND, per germline (reference sequence). The CDR3 spans 11 residues. Assay: immunoSEQ multiplex PCR; the TCRdb copy retains only in-frame clones and omits some. The table includes about 190,000 clones, roughly nine tenths detected once. The specimen was blood. The sequence came from a man younger than 40 in good health. The gene calls are TRBV19 and TRBJ1-1; possible D gene TRBD1, 5 bases. The chain's CDR3 is CASSTGRITFF. The CDR3 coding sequence is TGTGCCAGTAGTACGGGACGTATTACTTTCTTT.